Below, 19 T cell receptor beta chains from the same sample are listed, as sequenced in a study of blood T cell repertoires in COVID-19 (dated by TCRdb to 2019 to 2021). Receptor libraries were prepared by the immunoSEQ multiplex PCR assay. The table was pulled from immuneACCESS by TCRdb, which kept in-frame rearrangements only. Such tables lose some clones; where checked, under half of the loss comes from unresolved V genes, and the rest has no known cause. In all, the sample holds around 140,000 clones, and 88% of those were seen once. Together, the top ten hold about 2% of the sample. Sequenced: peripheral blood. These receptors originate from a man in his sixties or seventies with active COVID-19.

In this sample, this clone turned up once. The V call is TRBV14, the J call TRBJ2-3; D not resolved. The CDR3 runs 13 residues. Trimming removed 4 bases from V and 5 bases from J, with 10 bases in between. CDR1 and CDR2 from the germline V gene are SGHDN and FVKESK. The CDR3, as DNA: TGTGCCAGCAGCCCCATACGCGGAGATACGCAGTATTTT. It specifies CASSPIRGDTQYF.

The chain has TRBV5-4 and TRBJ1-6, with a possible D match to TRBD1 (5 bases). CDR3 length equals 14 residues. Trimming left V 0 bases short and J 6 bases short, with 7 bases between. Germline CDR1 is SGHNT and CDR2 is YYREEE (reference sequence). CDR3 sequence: CASSLGGGNSPLHF. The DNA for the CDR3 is TGTGCCAGCAGCTTGGGGGGGGGTAATTCACCCCTCCACTTT.

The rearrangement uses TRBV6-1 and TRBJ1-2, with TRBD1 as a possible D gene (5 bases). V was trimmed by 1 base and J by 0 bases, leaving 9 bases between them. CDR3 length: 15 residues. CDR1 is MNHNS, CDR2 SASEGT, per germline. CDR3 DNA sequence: TGTGCCAGCAGTGAAGTTTTGACAGCTAACTATGGCTACACCTTC. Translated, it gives CASSEVLTANYGYTF.

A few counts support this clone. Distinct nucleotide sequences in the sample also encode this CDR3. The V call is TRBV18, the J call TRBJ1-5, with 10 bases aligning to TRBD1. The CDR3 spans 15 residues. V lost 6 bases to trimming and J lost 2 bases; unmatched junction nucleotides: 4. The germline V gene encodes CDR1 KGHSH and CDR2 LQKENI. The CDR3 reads CASSPGTGGNQPQHF. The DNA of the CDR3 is TGTGCCAGCTCGCCCGGGACAGGGGGCAATCAGCCCCAGCATTTT.

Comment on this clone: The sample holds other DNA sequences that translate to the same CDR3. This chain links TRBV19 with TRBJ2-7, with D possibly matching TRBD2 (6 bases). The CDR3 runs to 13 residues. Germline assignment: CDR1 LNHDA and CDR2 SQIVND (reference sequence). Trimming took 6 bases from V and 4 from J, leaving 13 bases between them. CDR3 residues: CASREGGGYEQYF. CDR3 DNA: TGTGCCAGTAGAGAAGGCGGAGGGTACGAGCAGTACTTC.

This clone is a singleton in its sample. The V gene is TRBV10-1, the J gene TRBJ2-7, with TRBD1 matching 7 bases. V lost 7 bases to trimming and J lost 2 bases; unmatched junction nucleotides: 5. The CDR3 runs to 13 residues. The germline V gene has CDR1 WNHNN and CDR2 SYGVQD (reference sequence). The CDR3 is CASMTGTPYEQYF. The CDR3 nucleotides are TGCGCCAGCATGACAGGGACCCCCTACGAGCAGTACTTC.

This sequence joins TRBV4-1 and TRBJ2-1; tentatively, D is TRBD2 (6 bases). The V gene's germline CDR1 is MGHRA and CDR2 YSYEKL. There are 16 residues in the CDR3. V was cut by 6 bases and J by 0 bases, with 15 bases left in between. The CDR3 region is CASRAGLTSSYNEQFF. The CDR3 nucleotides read TGCGCCAGCAGAGCTGGACTAACGAGCTCCTACAATGAGCAGTTCTTC.

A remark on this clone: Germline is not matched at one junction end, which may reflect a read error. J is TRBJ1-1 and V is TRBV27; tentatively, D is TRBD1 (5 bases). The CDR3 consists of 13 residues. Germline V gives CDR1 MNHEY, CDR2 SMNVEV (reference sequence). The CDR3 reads CASWKKEQAEAFF. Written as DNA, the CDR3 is TGTGCCAGCTGGAAAAAAGAACAGGCTGAGGCTTTCTTT.

The CDR3 bases are TGTGCCAGTAGTCGGGGGGGGGTCATGAATGAGCAGTTCTTC. Amino acids: CASSRGGVMNEQFF. The chain couples TRBV19 to TRBJ2-1; TRBD2 aligns across 8 bases. The CDR3 totals 14 residues. CDR1 is LNHDA and CDR2 is SQIVND in the germline V gene (reference sequence). The trim removed 5 bases at V and 7 bases at J, leaving 7 bases unmatched.

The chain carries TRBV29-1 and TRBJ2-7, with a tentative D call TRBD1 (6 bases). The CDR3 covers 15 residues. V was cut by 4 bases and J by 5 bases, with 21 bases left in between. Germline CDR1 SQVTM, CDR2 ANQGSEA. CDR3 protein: CSVGASPGVLDEQYF. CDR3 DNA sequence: TGCAGCGTTGGGGCGTCCCCAGGGGTCCTGGACGAGCAGTACTTC.

In DNA form, the CDR3 reads TGTGCCAGCACGACAGGGGGTGAGCAGTTCTTC. Translating gives CASTTGGEQFF. V and J are TRBV6-5 and TRBJ2-1; TRBD1 agrees at 9 bases. Trimming removed 7 bases from V and 9 bases from J; junction bases left unmatched: 1. Per the germline V gene, CDR1 is MNHEY and CDR2 is SVGAGI. The CDR3 sequence is 11 residues long.

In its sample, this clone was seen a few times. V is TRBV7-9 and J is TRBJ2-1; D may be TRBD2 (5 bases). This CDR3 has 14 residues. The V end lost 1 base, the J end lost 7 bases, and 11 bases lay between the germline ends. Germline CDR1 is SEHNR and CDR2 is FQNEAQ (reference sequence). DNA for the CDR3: TGTGCCAGCAGCTTAGGCCTAGCAGTTAATGAGCAGTTCTTC. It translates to CASSLGLAVNEQFF. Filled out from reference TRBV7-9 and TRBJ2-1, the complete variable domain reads DTGVSQNPRHKITKRGQNVTFRCDPISEHNRLYWYRQTLGQGPEFLTYFQNEAQLEKSRLLSDRFSAERPKGSFSTLEIQRTEQGDSAMYLCASSLGLAVNEQFFGPGTRLTVL.

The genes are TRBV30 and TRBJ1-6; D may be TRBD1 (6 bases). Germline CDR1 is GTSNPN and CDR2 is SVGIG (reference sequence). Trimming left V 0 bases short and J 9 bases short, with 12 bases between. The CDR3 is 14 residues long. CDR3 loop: CAWSVQGSFSPLHF. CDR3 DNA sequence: TGTGCCTGGAGTGTTCAGGGGTCCTTTTCACCCCTCCACTTT.

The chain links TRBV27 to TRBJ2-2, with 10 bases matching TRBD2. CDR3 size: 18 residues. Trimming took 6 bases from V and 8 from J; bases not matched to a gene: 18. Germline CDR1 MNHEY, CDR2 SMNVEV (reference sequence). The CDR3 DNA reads TGTGCCAGCAGACCCTTTGGACTAGCGGAGTCTCCGGGTGGGGAGCTGTTTTTT. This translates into CASRPFGLAESPGGELFF.

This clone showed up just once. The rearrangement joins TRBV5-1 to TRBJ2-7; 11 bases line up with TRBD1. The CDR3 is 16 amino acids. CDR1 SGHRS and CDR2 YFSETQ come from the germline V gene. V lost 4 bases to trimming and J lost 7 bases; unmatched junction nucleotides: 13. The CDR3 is CASSVNSGTGGEEQYF. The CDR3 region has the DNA TGCGCCAGCAGCGTCAACTCCGGGACAGGGGGTGAAGAGCAGTACTTC.

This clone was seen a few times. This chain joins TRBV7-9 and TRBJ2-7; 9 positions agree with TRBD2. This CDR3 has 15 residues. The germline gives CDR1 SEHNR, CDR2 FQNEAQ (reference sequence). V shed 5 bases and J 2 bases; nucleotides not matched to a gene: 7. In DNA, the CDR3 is TGTGCCAGCAGCACGACTAGCGGAGTCGCCTACGAGCAGTACTTC. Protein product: CASSTTSGVAYEQYF.

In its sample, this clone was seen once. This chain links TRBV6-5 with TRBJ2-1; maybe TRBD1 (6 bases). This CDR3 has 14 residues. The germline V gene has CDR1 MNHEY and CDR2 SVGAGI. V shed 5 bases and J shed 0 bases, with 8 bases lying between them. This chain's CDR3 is CASSQGSSYNEQFF. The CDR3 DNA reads TGTGCCAGCAGTCAGGGGAGCTCCTACAATGAGCAGTTCTTC.

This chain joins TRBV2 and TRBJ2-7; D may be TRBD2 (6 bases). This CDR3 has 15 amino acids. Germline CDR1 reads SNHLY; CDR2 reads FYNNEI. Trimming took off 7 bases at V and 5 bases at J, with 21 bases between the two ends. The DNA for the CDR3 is TGTGCCAGCAACGGCGGTAGCGGTAGGCTCCACGAGCAGTACTTC. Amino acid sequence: CASNGGSGRLHEQYF.

The chain's CDR3 is CATMDPGKNIQYF. The CDR3 DNA reads TGCGCCACCATGGACCCAGGGAAAAACATTCAGTACTTC. This chain uses TRBV10-2 with TRBJ2-4, with TRBD1 as a possible D gene (5 bases). The CDR3 is made up of 13 amino acids. V was clipped by 10 bases and J by 4 bases, with 14 bases between them. Germline CDR1 reads WSHSY; CDR2 reads SAAADI.